This T cell receptor (beta chain) was recovered during a study of identical twins. Trimming cost V 6 bases and J 5 bases, with 13 bases left between them. Germline V gene lookup returns CDR1 SGHVS and CDR2 FQNEAQ. CDR3 length: 13 amino acids. TCRdb analysed the 5' RACE reads with MiXCR anew, one entry per CDR3 protein. The sample holds around 690,000 distinct CDR3 sequences, approximately 22% seen once. This sample was also put to use in a study of T cells expressing NK-cell markers. That report adds: Nothing established the HCMV specificity of expanded NKG2C+ T cell clones.

The source material was PBMCs. The receptor was isolated from a young woman in good health. This chain joins TRBV7-8 and TRBJ2-5; D may match TRBD1 or TRBD2 (5 bases each). CDR3 loop: CASRGWGSETQYF. In DNA form, the CDR3 reads TGTGCCAGCAGGGGGTGGGGGAGCGAGACCCAGTACTTC.